Presented here are 23 T cell receptor beta chains from one specimen sequenced in a study of T cells in localized non-small cell lung cancer. Assay used: immunoSEQ multiplex PCR; TCRdb lists only in-frame clones, some missing. This sample has some 50,000 clones, with approximately 81% found just once. The starting material was peripheral blood mononuclear cells, obtained before any cancer treatment. The source is a man aged 35 to 69 with stage III lung adenocarcinoma.

The CDR3 coding sequence is TGTGCCAGTAGCAGACTAGCGGGGTTCACAGATACGCAGTATTTT. Protein product: CASSRLAGFTDTQYF. The chain carries TRBV19 and TRBJ2-3; 11 nucleotides line up with TRBD2. The V gene's germline CDR1 is LNHDA and CDR2 SQIVND (reference sequence). There are 15 residues in the CDR3. V lost 6 bases, J lost 2 bases, and 4 bases stayed unmatched.

This clone has only one observation. The CDR3: CASSGTTLRAYEQYF. The CDR3 DNA sequence: TGTGCCAGCAGTGGTACGACCCTCCGAGCCTACGAGCAGTACTTC. V usage is TRBV6-6 and J usage is TRBJ2-7, with D hard to call. The CDR3 sequence is 15 residues long. Germline V gene lookup returns CDR1 MNHNY and CDR2 SVGAGI (reference sequence). V was trimmed by 5 bases and J by 2 bases, leaving 16 bases between them.

The rearrangement uses TRBV5-1 and TRBJ2-3; 7 bases are shared with TRBD2. Germline assignment: CDR1 SGHRS and CDR2 YFSETQ. V was pared by 4 bases and J by 2 bases, with 7 bases of the junction left unmatched. This CDR3 is 15 amino acids long. The CDR3: CASSPLSGVTDTQYF. In DNA, the CDR3 is TGCGCCAGCAGCCCCTTAAGCGGGGTCACAGATACGCAGTATTTT.

This clone was seen just once. The V call is TRBV7-8, the J call TRBJ2-7; 8 positions agree with TRBD1. The CDR3 contains 14 residues. Germline CDR1 and CDR2: SGHVS and FQNEAQ. The trim removed 3 bases at V and 4 bases at J, leaving 5 bases unmatched. CDR3 region: CASSFRQGSYEQYF. DNA for the CDR3: TGTGCCAGCAGCTTTCGACAGGGGAGTTACGAGCAGTACTTC.

This clone was seen a handful of times. This chain joins TRBV18 and TRBJ1-5; no clear D gene. The CDR3 sequence is 15 residues long. V dropped 2 bases and J dropped 0 bases, with 8 bases sitting between them. Germline CDR1 and CDR2: KGHSH and LQKENI. The CDR3 loop is CASSPNGGSNQPQHF. In DNA, the CDR3 is TGTGCCAGCTCACCAAACGGCGGTAGCAATCAGCCCCAGCATTTT.

The rearrangement uses TRBV11-2 and TRBJ1-1; no clear D gene. V lost 5 bases to trimming and J lost 2 bases, with 15 bases between them. CDR3 length: 15 residues. In germline, CDR1 is SGHAT, CDR2 FQNNGV. The CDR3 sequence: CASSPLGSENTEAFF. The CDR3 region has the DNA TGTGCCAGCAGCCCCCTCGGATCGGAAAACACTGAAGCTTTCTTT.

This clone was seen a few times. The chain carries TRBV14 and TRBJ2-3, with 10 positions matching TRBD2. V gave up 2 bases and J gave up 1 base; unmatched junction bases: 9. CDR3 length equals 18 residues. Germline-derived CDR1 and CDR2 are SGHDN and FVKESK. The CDR3 DNA reads as TGTGCCAGCAGCCAAACTAGCGGGGAGGGGCTTGGCACAGATACGCAGTATTTT. It encodes CASSQTSGEGLGTDTQYF.

The J gene is TRBJ1-2, the V gene TRBV27; D gene uncertain. Germline V gives CDR1 MNHEY, CDR2 SMNVEV (reference sequence). Trimming stripped 6 bases from V and 5 bases from J, with 10 bases between. This CDR3 contains 12 residues. In DNA, the CDR3 is TGTGCCAGCAGCTCCCATCGGTATGGCTACACCTTC. Translating it yields CASSSHRYGYTF.

This sequence joins TRBV6-6 and TRBJ1-6; TRBD1 matches at 9 bases. Trimming took 6 bases from V and 11 from J; bases not matched to a gene: 8. In germline, CDR1 is MNHNY, CDR2 SVGAGI (reference sequence). The CDR3 loop spans 14 amino acids. The CDR3 loop reads CASRRGQGRPPLHF. The CDR3 nucleotides are TGTGCCAGCAGACGGGGACAGGGTAGGCCACCCCTCCACTTT.

The genes are TRBV6-1 and TRBJ2-1; the D gene is possibly TRBD2 (7 bases). V shed 2 bases and J shed 6 bases, with 14 bases lying between them. This CDR3 has 15 amino acids. Germline V CDR1 and CDR2: MNHNS, SASEGT. In nucleotides, the CDR3 is TGTGCCAGCAGTGAAATGGGGGGGGCGGCCAATGAGCAGTTCTTC. Encoded protein: CASSEMGGAANEQFF.

The V and J genes are TRBV5-1 and TRBJ2-1, with D unresolved. Trimming shortened V by 0 bases and J by 5 bases, and 6 bases separated the two germline ends. Germline V gene lookup returns CDR1 SGHRS and CDR2 YFSETQ. The CDR3 runs to 13 residues. The DNA for the CDR3 is TGCGCCAGCAGCTTGGCCGACAACAATGAGCAGTTCTTC. Its protein product is CASSLADNNEQFF.

V and J are TRBV5-4 and TRBJ2-1; tentatively, D is TRBD1 (8 bases). The V end was cut by 4 bases, the J end by 10 bases, with 21 bases between. CDR3 length: 15 residues. The V gene's germline CDR1 is SGHNT and CDR2 YYREEE (reference sequence). This CDR3 reads CASSTLQGGLEEQFF. The CDR3, as DNA: TGTGCCAGCAGCACCTTACAGGGGGGGTTAGAGGAGCAGTTCTTC.

The V and J genes are TRBV13 and TRBJ2-7, with 9 positions matching TRBD1. CDR3 length: 15 amino acids. CDR1 and CDR2 (germline): PRHDT, FYEKMQ (reference sequence). The V and J ends lost 4 bases and 1 base, in that order; junction bases with no gene match: 5. CDR3 in DNA: TGTGCCAGCAGCTCCCAGGACAGGGGATCCTACGAGCAGTACTTC. Protein sequence: CASSSQDRGSYEQYF.

The chain is built from TRBV5-6 and TRBJ2-7; D call uncertain. This CDR3 region has 14 residues. The V gene's germline CDR1 is SGHDT and CDR2 YYEEEE. The ends were cut back, 1 base at V and 5 bases at J, with 13 bases in the middle. CDR3 amino acids: CASSLFLQVHEQYF. The CDR3 bases are TGTGCCAGCAGCTTGTTCCTCCAAGTCCACGAGCAGTACTTC.

The gene calls are TRBV11-2 and TRBJ2-7; no definite D call. The length of the CDR3 is 14 residues. Trimming shortened V by 3 bases and J by 3 bases, and 12 bases separated the two germline ends. Germline CDR1 and CDR2: SGHAT and FQNNGV. In DNA form, the CDR3 reads TGTGCCAGCAGCTTGTTCAATGCGTTCTACGAGCAGTACTTC. Translating gives CASSLFNAFYEQYF.

In its sample, this clone was seen once. CDR3 loop: CASSLRGFYNEQFF. The CDR3 nucleotides read TGTGCCAGCAGCCTGAGGGGATTCTACAATGAGCAGTTCTTC. The J gene is TRBJ2-1, the V gene TRBV13, with D possibly being TRBD1 or TRBD2 (5 bases each). Trimming removed 5 bases at V and 3 bases at J, with 11 bases between. Germline CDR1 PRHDT, CDR2 FYEKMQ (reference sequence). This CDR3 has 14 residues.

The chain employs TRBV6-5 and TRBJ1-5; TRBD1 is a possible D gene (5 bases). V was cut by 5 bases and J by 5 bases, with 16 bases left in between. The germline V gene encodes CDR1 MNHEY and CDR2 SVGAGI. CDR3 length: 15 residues. CDR3 protein: CASSQGTGWDQPQHF. The CDR3 coding sequence is TGTGCCAGCAGTCAAGGTACAGGCTGGGATCAGCCCCAGCATTTT.

The rearrangement links TRBV7-2 to TRBJ2-3, with 12 bases that match TRBD2. V was pared by 4 bases and J by 0 bases, with 2 bases of the junction left unmatched. CDR3 length: 16 amino acids. Germline CDR1 SGHTA, CDR2 FQGNSA. The CDR3 DNA reads as TGTGCCAGCAGCTCTGGACTAGCGGGGAGCACAGATACGCAGTATTTT. Its translation: CASSSGLAGSTDTQYF.

The genes are TRBV4-2 and TRBJ1-2, with TRBD1 identical over 11 bases. Germline V CDR1 and CDR2: LGHNA, YNFKEQ. The CDR3 length is 16 residues. V shed 5 bases, J shed 4 bases, and the junction held 9 bases outside the gene matches. CDR3 loop: CASSSPRTGGFYGYTF. For the CDR3, the DNA is TGTGCCAGCAGCTCCCCTAGGACAGGGGGCTTCTATGGCTACACCTTC.

V usage is TRBV6-5 and J usage is TRBJ2-7, with 7 bases fitting TRBD1. J was trimmed by 2 bases and V by 4 bases; bases with no gene match: 8. Germline V gene sequence: CDR1 MNHEY, CDR2 SVGAGI. The CDR3 runs to 15 residues. The CDR3 sequence is CASSFHRGPPYEQYF. The DNA of the CDR3 is TGTGCCAGCAGTTTCCACAGGGGTCCCCCCTACGAGCAGTACTTC.

This clone was counted once. Given a much more abundant clone one base away, this may be a read error. Here the CDR3 DNA reads TGTGCCAACAGCTCAGGAAGCGGGGGGAAAAATGAGCAGTTCTTC. Its protein is CANSSGSGGKNEQFF. The chain combines TRBV11-2 with TRBJ2-1; 9 positions match TRBD2. Germline V gene lookup returns CDR1 SGHAT and CDR2 FQNNGV. The CDR3 has 15 residues. The full variable domain, rest sourced from reference TRBV11-2 and TRBJ2-1, is EAGVAQSPRYKIIEKRQSVAFWCNPISGHATLYWYQQILGQGPKLLIQFQNNGVVDDSQLPKDRFSAERLKGVDSTLKIQPAKLEDSAVYLCANSSGSGGKNEQFFGPGTRLTVL.

The V and J genes are TRBV5-1 and TRBJ2-5; TRBD2 matches 9 bases. V shed 0 bases, J shed 1 base, and the junction held 4 bases outside the gene matches. Germline CDR1 is SGHRS and CDR2 is YFSETQ. There are 16 residues in the CDR3. This chain's CDR3 is CASSLAMRGGQETQYF. DNA for the CDR3: TGCGCCAGCAGCTTGGCCATGCGGGGGGGCCAAGAGACCCAGTACTTC.

The rearrangement uses TRBV19 and TRBJ1-1, with 9 bases fitting TRBD1. The CDR3 sequence is 14 residues long. J was trimmed by 7 bases and V by 5 bases; bases with no gene match: 8. The germline CDR1 and CDR2 sequences are LNHDA and SQIVND (reference sequence). The CDR3 region is CASSADRGAGEAFF. The CDR3 DNA reads as TGTGCCAGTAGTGCGGACAGGGGAGCGGGTGAAGCTTTCTTT.